These 27 T cell receptor beta chains came from one sample sequenced in a study of T cells in Graves' hyperthyroidism and ophthalmopathy. Amplification targeted TCR beta CDR3 regions from RNA transcripts. An initial round of RT-PCR targeting the TCR CDR3 relied on the HTBI primer set. TCRdb re-called the multiplex PCR reads with MiXCR, one entry per CDR3 protein. The sample records 360,000 or so distinct CDR3 sequences, 13% to 15% being singletons. The sample comprised blood. Receptors were obtained from a woman aged 60 to 75 with Graves' ophthalmopathy.

This clonotype was observed a handful of times. The genes are TRBV12-5 and TRBJ2-7; TRBD1 matches 9 bases. After removal of 3 bases from V and 0 bases from J, the junction contained 12 bases not matched to a gene. CDR1 is LGHNT, CDR2 FRNRAP, per germline. CDR3 length equals 18 residues. The CDR3: CASGFRDRDLPSSYEQYF. The CDR3 DNA is TGTGCTAGTGGTTTTCGGGACAGGGATTTACCTTCCTCCTACGAGCAGTACTTC.

The sample holds many counts of this clonotype. This rearrangement joins TRBV2 to TRBJ2-4; no clear D. Trimming removed 1 base from V and 0 bases from J, with 4 bases in between. There are 14 residues in the CDR3. CDR1 and CDR2 from the germline V gene are SNHLY and FYNNEI. Here the CDR3 DNA reads TGTGCCAGCAGTGAAGGACTAGCCAAAAACATTCAGTACTTC. It codes for CASSEGLAKNIQYF.

The rearrangement links TRBV28 to TRBJ2-5; 8 nucleotides align to TRBD1. Losses at the gene ends were 5 bases for V and 5 bases for J; bases not matched to a gene: 10. Germline CDR1 MDHEN, CDR2 SYDVKM. This CDR3 spans 15 amino acids. The CDR3 spells CASSHPGGAGETQYF. Written as DNA, the CDR3 is TGTGCCAGCAGTCACCCAGGGGGCGCGGGGGAGACCCAGTACTTC.

This clonotype came up a few times. The chain links TRBV5-6 to TRBJ2-1; maybe TRBD2 (6 bases). CDR3 length equals 16 residues. Germline V lookup: CDR1 SGHDT, CDR2 YYEEEE. V dropped 5 bases and J dropped 0 bases, with 15 bases sitting between them. CDR3 coding DNA: TGTGCCAGCAGTGCGGGACTCTTTAGCTCCTACAATGAGCAGTTCTTC. Translating gives CASSAGLFSSYNEQFF.

At least ten counts were recorded for this clonotype. The V and J genes are TRBV20-1 and TRBJ2-7, with D uncertain. This CDR3 comprises 12 residues. Per germline, CDR1 DFQATT and CDR2 SNEGSKA (reference sequence). Trimming left V 0 bases short and J 2 bases short, with 5 bases between. In DNA, the CDR3 is TGCAGTGCTAGAGAGGATCCCTACGAGCAGTACTTC. It translates to CSAREDPYEQYF.

This clonotype was seen more than once but under ten times. The gene calls are TRBV4-1 and TRBJ2-7; no reliable D call. Germline assignment: CDR1 MGHRA and CDR2 YSYEKL. Trimming removed 1 base at V and 5 bases at J, with 9 bases between. The CDR3 sequence is 13 residues long. The CDR3 DNA sequence: TGCGCCAGCAGCCAAGGGTTAAGGAACGAGCAGTACTTC. It is translated as CASSQGLRNEQYF.

The chain carries TRBV18 and TRBJ1-6; D perhaps matches TRBD1 (6 bases). From germline, CDR1 is KGHSH and CDR2 LQKENI. V was pared by 2 bases and J by 7 bases, with 12 bases between. The CDR3 contains 15 residues. As DNA, the CDR3 is TGTGCCAGCTCACCAGGGGGCAGGGACAATTCACCCCTCCACTTT. This gives the protein CASSPGGRDNSPLHF.

This clonotype has at least ten counts. This chain joins TRBV2 and TRBJ2-2; no firm D call. Trimming left V 6 bases short and J 0 bases short, with 8 bases between. Germline V lookup: CDR1 SNHLY, CDR2 FYNNEI. The CDR3 has 14 amino acids. The CDR3 protein is CASRNGPNTGELFF. DNA of the CDR3: TGTGCCAGCAGGAACGGACCGAACACCGGGGAGCTGTTTTTT.

This clonotype has at least ten counts. V is TRBV28 and J is TRBJ2-3, with D perhaps TRBD1 or TRBD2 (6 bases each). The CDR3 covers 19 residues. CDR1 is MDHEN and CDR2 is SYDVKM in the germline V gene. Trimming left V 4 bases short and J 0 bases short, with 23 bases between. CDR3 sequence reads: CASSSSAHGGRTSTDTQYF. The CDR3 region has the DNA TGTGCCAGCAGTTCCTCTGCCCACGGGGGCCGCACCAGCACAGATACGCAGTATTTT. Combining the CDR3 with reference TRBV28 and TRBJ2-3 gives the whole variable domain DVKVTQSSRYLVKRTGEKVFLECVQDMDHENMFWYRQDPGLGLRLIYFSYDVKMKEKGDIPEGYSVSREKKERFSLILESASTNQTSMYLCASSSSAHGGRTSTDTQYFGPGTRLTVL.

The table lists this clonotype with many counts. The chain uses TRBV24-1 and TRBJ1-2; TRBD1 might be the D (5 bases). V lost 3 bases to trimming and J lost 2 bases, with 18 bases between them. Germline CDR1 is KGHDR and CDR2 is SFDVKD. This CDR3 has 17 residues. CDR3 protein: CATSDRTRRQRNYGYTF. The CDR3 coding sequence is TGTGCCACCAGTGATCGCACCCGGCGACAGAGAAACTATGGCTACACCTTC.

This clonotype was found many times. V and J are TRBV20-1 and TRBJ1-2; 10 bases map to TRBD1. There are 13 residues in the CDR3. V shed 3 bases and J 8 bases; nucleotides not matched to a gene: 6. Germline CDR1 is DFQATT and CDR2 is SNEGSKA (reference sequence). In nucleotides, the CDR3 is TGCAGTGCTAGTCCTGGGACAGGGGAGGGCTACACCTTC. As protein: CSASPGTGEGYTF.

This clonotype was seen repeatedly, ten times or more. The chain joins TRBV7-9 to TRBJ2-5; a possible D gene is TRBD2 (6 bases). The CDR3 contains 14 residues. Looked up from germline, CDR1 is SEHNR and CDR2 is FQNEAQ (reference sequence). Trimming stripped 3 bases from V and 2 bases from J, with 10 bases between. CDR3 coding DNA: TGTGCCAGCAGCTTGGGACGGGAGCAAGAGACCCAGTACTTC. Its translation: CASSLGREQETQYF.

The table lists this clonotype with a few counts. This chain links TRBV15 with TRBJ1-6; D is undetermined. This CDR3 has 15 residues. Germline V gene sequence: CDR1 LNHNV, CDR2 YYDKDF (reference sequence). Trimming removed 0 bases at V and 7 bases at J, with 10 bases between. The CDR3 region has the DNA TGTGCCACCAGCAGAGATAGGGCAGGAAATTCACCCCTCCACTTT. The encoded protein is CATSRDRAGNSPLHF.

This clonotype appeared a few times. This may be a read error, as it is one base from a much larger clone. The CDR3 does not close with the conserved phenylalanine or tryptophan, likely indicating a read error. The chain links TRBV5-1 to TRBJ2-3; D unresolved. The CDR3 runs to 12 residues. V gave up 4 bases and J gave up 4 bases, with 7 bases separating them. Germline V gene lookup returns CDR1 SGHRS and CDR2 YFSETQ. CDR3 in amino acids: CASSRRADTQYS. The DNA for the CDR3 is TGCGCCAGCAGCCGTCGGGCAGATACGCAGTATTCT.

This clonotype was recorded at least ten times. V and J are TRBV7-8 and TRBJ2-1; D remains unclear. V lost 5 bases, J lost 2 bases, and 16 bases lay in between. CDR1 and CDR2 from the germline V gene are SGHVS and FQNEAQ. The CDR3 has 16 amino acids. CDR3 amino acids: CASSPTRGGPYNEQFF. The DNA for the CDR3 is TGTGCCAGCAGCCCGACTCGCGGCGGCCCCTACAATGAGCAGTTCTTC.

Many counts were recorded for this clonotype. The rearrangement joins TRBV5-1 to TRBJ2-1; 10 nucleotides line up with TRBD1. This CDR3 comprises 15 residues. The junction had 10 bases not matched to a gene; V was cut back by 5 bases and J by 8 bases. CDR1 is SGHRS, CDR2 YFSETQ, per germline. The CDR3 nucleotides are TGCGCCAGCAGTTACCGGGACAGGGGTTTCGATGAGCAGTTCTTC. It yields the protein CASSYRDRGFDEQFF.

The rearrangement links TRBV20-1 to TRBJ1-6; D unclear. Germline V gene sequence: CDR1 DFQATT, CDR2 SNEGSKA (reference sequence). V was trimmed by 0 bases and J by 5 bases, leaving 8 bases between them. The CDR3 totals 14 residues. DNA of the CDR3: TGCAGTGCTAGAGAAGTATACAATAATTCACCCCTCCACTTT. Protein sequence: CSAREVYNNSPLHF.

This clonotype was seen repeatedly, ten times or more. The gene calls are TRBV11-2 and TRBJ2-2, with TRBD1 as a possible D gene (6 bases). Per the germline V gene, CDR1 is SGHAT and CDR2 is FQNNGV. The V end lost 5 bases, the J end lost 7 bases, and 20 bases lay between the germline ends. The CDR3 is 16 residues long. The CDR3, as DNA: TGTGCCAGCAGCACTAGGGGGTTCACTGAGGGCGGGGAGCTGTTTTTT. It translates to CASSTRGFTEGGELFF.

There are a few counts of this clonotype. The chain joins TRBV6-1 to TRBJ2-1, with TRBD2 matching 7 bases. The V and J ends lost 2 bases and 2 bases, in that order; junction bases with no gene match: 9. CDR1 and CDR2 from the germline V gene are MNHNS and SASEGT. This CDR3 comprises 17 residues. The CDR3 coding sequence is TGTGCCAGCAGTGAATGGGCGACCGGGAGGCCCTACAATGAGCAGTTCTTC. Its protein product is CASSEWATGRPYNEQFF.

This clonotype came up a few times. This chain connects TRBV5-1 to TRBJ1-2, with 7 nucleotides matching TRBD1. V shed 6 bases, J shed 0 bases, and the junction held 8 bases outside the gene matches. Germline values: CDR1 SGHRS, CDR2 YFSETQ. This CDR3 region has 15 residues. The chain's CDR3 is CASTPDRATNYGYTF. The CDR3 bases are TGCGCCAGCACCCCCGACAGGGCCACTAACTATGGCTACACCTTC.

CDR3 bases: TGTGCCAGCAGCGCCGAGGGAGCTACGTACCAAGAGACCCAGTACTTC. Translated, it gives CASSAEGATYQETQYF. The rearrangement joins TRBV7-3 to TRBJ2-5; a possible D gene is TRBD2 (5 bases). The germline V gene has CDR1 SGHTA and CDR2 FQGTGA. The V end lost 5 bases, the J end lost 0 bases, and 16 bases lay between the germline ends. The CDR3 runs to 16 residues.

The sample holds a few counts of this clonotype. The rearrangement links TRBV19 to TRBJ2-1; D is undetermined. With 1 base removed from V and 10 bases from J, the gap between germline ends came to 14 bases. Germline V CDR1 and CDR2: LNHDA, SQIVND (reference sequence). The CDR3 runs 14 residues. The CDR3 region has the DNA TGTGCCAGTAGTATAGTTGGCAGCCAGACGGAGCAGTTCTTC. It codes for CASSIVGSQTEQFF.

This rearrangement joins TRBV6-1 to TRBJ2-2; 8 nucleotides match TRBD1. CDR1 MNHNS and CDR2 SASEGT come from the germline V gene. With 5 bases clipped from V and 6 bases from J, the junction kept 8 bases outside the gene matches. The CDR3 totals 15 residues. The CDR3 loop is CASSPRTGFPGELFF. Written as DNA, the CDR3 is TGTGCCAGCAGTCCCAGGACAGGGTTTCCCGGGGAGCTGTTTTTT.

The chain employs TRBV24-1 and TRBJ1-5, with 10 bases identical to TRBD1. CDR3 length: 15 residues. The V gene's germline CDR1 is KGHDR and CDR2 SFDVKD. Trimming removed 7 bases from V and 3 bases from J; junction bases left unmatched: 5. CDR3 nucleotides: TGTGCCACCAGGAGCGGGACAGGGGACAATCAGCCCCAGCATTTT. Translating gives CATRSGTGDNQPQHF.

In this sample, this clonotype turned up many times. The chain combines TRBV7-9 with TRBJ2-5, with 8 bases fitting TRBD2. V lost 5 bases and J lost 5; bases outside the gene matches: 1. From germline, CDR1 is SEHNR and CDR2 FQNEAQ (reference sequence). CDR3 size: 12 residues. The CDR3 DNA sequence: TGTGCCAGCAGCCGCGGGGGGGAGACCCAGTACTTC. Translation: CASSRGGETQYF.

This clonotype appeared a few times. This chain joins TRBV11-3 and TRBJ2-5; 7 bases map to TRBD2. The germline V gene encodes CDR1 SGHNT and CDR2 YENEEA. The junction had 11 bases not matched to a gene; V was cut back by 5 bases and J by 5 bases. The CDR3 runs to 15 residues. CDR3 region: CASSPIAGRTETQYF. Here the CDR3 DNA reads TGTGCCAGCAGCCCGATAGCGGGCCGAACGGAGACCCAGTACTTC.

This clonotype came up a few times. This chain joins TRBV6-1 and TRBJ1-5, with 7 positions matching TRBD1. Germline V gives CDR1 MNHNS, CDR2 SASEGT. This CDR3 is built from 13 residues. Trimming removed 11 bases from V and 5 bases from J; junction bases left unmatched: 9. CDR3 region: CASRGGGHQPQHF. For the CDR3, the DNA is TGTGCCTCCAGGGGAGGGGGCCATCAGCCCCAGCATTTT.